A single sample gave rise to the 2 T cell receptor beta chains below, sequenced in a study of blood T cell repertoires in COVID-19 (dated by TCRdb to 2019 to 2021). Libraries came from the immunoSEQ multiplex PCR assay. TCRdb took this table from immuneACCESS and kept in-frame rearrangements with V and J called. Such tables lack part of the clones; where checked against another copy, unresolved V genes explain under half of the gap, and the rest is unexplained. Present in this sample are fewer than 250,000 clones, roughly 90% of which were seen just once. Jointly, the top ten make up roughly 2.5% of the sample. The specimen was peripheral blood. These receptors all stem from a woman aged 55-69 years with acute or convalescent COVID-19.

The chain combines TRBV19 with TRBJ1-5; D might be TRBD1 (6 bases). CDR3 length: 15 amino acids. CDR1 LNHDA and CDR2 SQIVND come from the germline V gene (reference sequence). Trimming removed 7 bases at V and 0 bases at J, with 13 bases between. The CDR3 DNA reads TGTGCCAGTAACCTCGGACAGTTTAGCAATCAGCCCCAGCATTTT. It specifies CASNLGQFSNQPQHF. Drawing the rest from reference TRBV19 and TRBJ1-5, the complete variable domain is DGGITQSPKYLFRKEGQNVTLSCEQNLNHDAMYWYRQDPGQGLRLIYYSQIVNDFQKGDIAEGYSVSREKKESFPLTVTSAQKNPTAFYLCASNLGQFSNQPQHFGDGTRLSIL.

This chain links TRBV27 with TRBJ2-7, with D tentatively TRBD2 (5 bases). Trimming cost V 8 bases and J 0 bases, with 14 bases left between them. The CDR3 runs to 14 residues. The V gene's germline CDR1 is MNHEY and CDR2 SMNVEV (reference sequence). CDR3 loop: CASRNAGDSYEQYF. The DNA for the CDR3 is TGTGCCAGCCGGAACGCCGGGGACTCCTACGAGCAGTACTTC.